This TCR beta chain was captured by sequencing in a study of shared clonotypes between healthy human individuals. The germline V gene encodes CDR1 DFQATT and CDR2 SNEGSKA (reference sequence). V was trimmed by 5 bases and J by 10 bases, leaving 9 bases between them. The CDR3 length is 10 residues. Investigators divided CD4+ cells into CD45RA+ naive and CD45RA-negative memory subsets. Generated by immunoSEQ multiplex PCR, the TCRdb table keeps only in-frame clones and is missing some. Here the sample spans roughly 1,100,000 clones, about 77% being singletons. The sequenced sample was memory CD4+ T cells sorted from blood. As for subset: CD45RA-negative fraction. This clonotype was obtained from a man younger than 35 in good health. This chain joins TRBV20-1 and TRBJ2-1; tentative D call: TRBD2 (6 bases). This chain's CDR3 is CSAPTREQFF. The CDR3 nucleotides read TGCAGTGCTCCGACTAGGGAGCAGTTCTTC.